The clone carrying this T cell receptor (beta chain) was picked up a small number of times. Its antigen is undetermined. This sample was included in a study of graft-versus-host responses after intestinal transplantation. General study results and limits: GvH clones detected in recipient marrow included some appearing first in ileum or blood.

Assay: immunoSEQ multiplex PCR; the TCRdb copy retains only in-frame clones and omits some. This table holds 90,000 to 100,000 clones, about 82% found once. The V end lost 5 bases, the J end lost 8 bases, and 9 bases lay between the germline ends. CDR1 is WSHSY and CDR2 is SAAADI in the germline V gene. CDR3 size: 12 residues. The chain employs TRBV10-2 and TRBJ1-4, with D possibly being TRBD1 (6 bases). Here the sequenced sample was PBMCs, taken 255 days after intestinal transplant. The sequence derives from a human patient who received an intestinal transplant, so some T cells may come from the graft donor. The CDR3, as DNA: TGCGCCAGCAGTACAGGGCCCGAAAAACTGTTTTTT. Translated, it gives CASSTGPEKLFF.